This passage covers 10 T cell receptor beta chains from one sample sequenced in a study of T cell responses to AZD1222 COVID-19 vaccine. The data were produced by immunoSEQ multiplex PCR, yet TCRdb's version contains in-frame clones alone and is incomplete. The sample comprises more than 110,000 clones, approximately 90% of which are singletons, and approximately 3% rests with the top ten. This material consisted of peripheral blood, taken on day 0 of AZD1222 vaccination. The source of these receptors is an adult in good health.

The rearrangement uses TRBV3-1 (or the pseudogene TRBV3-2) and TRBJ1-2; 11 positions agree with TRBD1. J gave up 3 bases and V 4 bases, and 7 bases lay outside the gene matches. This CDR3 has 16 residues. From germline, CDR1 is LGHDT and CDR2 YNNKEL (reference sequence). CDR3 sequence reads: CASSLGTGGSYYGYTF. In nucleotides, the CDR3 is TGTGCCAGCAGCCTTGGGACAGGGGGATCTTACTATGGCTACACCTTC.

This clone was seen a few times. The chain combines TRBV7-2 with TRBJ1-1; TRBD1 matches 7 bases. The CDR3 is made up of 15 amino acids. Germline trimming cut 5 bases from V and 0 bases from J; bases unmatched to any gene: 6. Looked up from germline, CDR1 is SGHTA and CDR2 is FQGNSA. The CDR3 is CASSRRQGMNTEAFF. The DNA of the CDR3 is TGTGCCAGCAGCCGCCGACAGGGAATGAACACTGAAGCTTTCTTT.

The chain joins TRBV7-2 to TRBJ1-6, with D hard to call. V lost 5 bases to trimming and J lost 0 bases, with 17 bases between them. The germline V gene has CDR1 SGHTA and CDR2 FQGNSA. The CDR3 totals 18 residues. Written as DNA, the CDR3 is TGTGCCAGCAGCCCGGCGAAGGGTCATAGCTCCTATAATTCACCCCTCCACTTT. Translating it yields CASSPAKGHSSYNSPLHF.

CDR3 protein: CASTKGRLTDTQYF. CDR3 bases: TGTGCCAGCACCAAGGGTCGGCTCACAGATACGCAGTATTTT. The genes are TRBV2 and TRBJ2-3; D not resolved. Deletions cut 7 bases from V and 2 bases from J, with 13 bases between. The CDR3 runs to 14 residues. Germline CDR1 SNHLY, CDR2 FYNNEI.

V is TRBV9 and J is TRBJ2-3; no reliable D call. CDR3 length equals 14 residues. Germline V gene sequence: CDR1 SGDLS, CDR2 YYNGEE. The V gene lost 4 bases and the J gene lost 5 bases, with 14 bases spanning the gap. In nucleotides, the CDR3 is TGTGCCAGCAGCCTACGACCCGAAGGAGATACGCAGTATTTT. Protein: CASSLRPEGDTQYF.

The chain employs TRBV18 and TRBJ1-1; TRBD1 might be the D (6 bases). Germline V gene lookup returns CDR1 KGHSH and CDR2 LQKENI. The germline V and J ends were trimmed by 2 bases and 1 base, with 11 bases remaining between them. This CDR3 is 15 amino acids long. In DNA form, the CDR3 reads TGTGCCAGCTCACCAGACGGACAGCCGAACACTGAAGCTTTCTTT. This gives the protein CASSPDGQPNTEAFF.

The CDR3 reads CASSFSHGRTDTQYF. CDR3 nucleotide sequence: TGTGCCAGCAGTTTCTCGCACGGACGGACAGATACGCAGTATTTT. The chain links TRBV6-6 to TRBJ2-3; D is ambiguous. The CDR3 extends over 15 amino acids. V was cut by 4 bases and J by 3 bases, with 14 bases left in between. Germline V gene lookup returns CDR1 MNHNY and CDR2 SVGAGI (reference sequence).

In this sample, this clone turned up once. The chain has TRBV15 and TRBJ1-6, with 9 positions matching TRBD1. This CDR3 is built from 16 residues. The V gene's germline CDR1 is LNHNV and CDR2 YYDKDF (reference sequence). Losses at the gene ends were 5 bases for V and 10 bases for J; bases not matched to a gene: 12. CDR3 sequence: CATSSKPGTGWSPLHF. CDR3 coding DNA: TGTGCCACCAGCTCCAAACCCGGGACAGGGTGGTCACCCCTCCACTTT.

J is TRBJ2-2 and V is TRBV9; D not resolved. This CDR3 has 15 residues. V lost 2 bases and J 3 bases, leaving 11 bases between the germline ends. The germline gives CDR1 SGDLS, CDR2 YYNGEE. CDR3 coding DNA: TGTGCCAGCAGCGTTACCGGGCCCTACACCGGGGAGCTGTTTTTT. The encoded protein is CASSVTGPYTGELFF.

The CDR3 reads CASSFFGSNQPQHF. In nucleotides, the CDR3 is TGTGCCAGCAGTTTCTTCGGCAGCAATCAGCCCCAGCATTTT. The genes are TRBV27 and TRBJ1-5, with D hard to call. CDR1 is MNHEY, CDR2 SMNVEV, per germline (reference sequence). Trimming removed 3 bases from V and 1 base from J, with 7 bases in between. The CDR3 totals 14 residues.